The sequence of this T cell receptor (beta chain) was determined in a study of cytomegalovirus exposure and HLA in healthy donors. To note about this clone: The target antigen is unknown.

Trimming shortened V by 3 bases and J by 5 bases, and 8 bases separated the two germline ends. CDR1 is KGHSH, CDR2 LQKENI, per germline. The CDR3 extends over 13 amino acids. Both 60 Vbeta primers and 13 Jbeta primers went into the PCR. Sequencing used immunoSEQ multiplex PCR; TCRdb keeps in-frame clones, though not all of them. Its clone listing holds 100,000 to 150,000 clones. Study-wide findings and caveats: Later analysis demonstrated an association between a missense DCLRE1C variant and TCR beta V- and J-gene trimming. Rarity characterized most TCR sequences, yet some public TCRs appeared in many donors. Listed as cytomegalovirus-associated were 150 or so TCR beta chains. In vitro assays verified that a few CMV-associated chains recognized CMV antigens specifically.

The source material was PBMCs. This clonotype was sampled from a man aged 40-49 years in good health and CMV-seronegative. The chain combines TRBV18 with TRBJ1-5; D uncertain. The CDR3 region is CASSPKADQPQHF. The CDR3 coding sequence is TGTGCCAGCTCACCCAAAGCTGATCAGCCCCAGCATTTT. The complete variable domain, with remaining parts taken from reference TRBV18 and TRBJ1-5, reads NAGVMQNPRHLVRRRGQEARLRCSPMKGHSHVYWYRQLPEEGLKFMVYLQKENIIDESGMPKERFSAEFPKEGPSILRIQQVVRGDSAAYFCASSPKADQPQHFGDGTRLSIL.